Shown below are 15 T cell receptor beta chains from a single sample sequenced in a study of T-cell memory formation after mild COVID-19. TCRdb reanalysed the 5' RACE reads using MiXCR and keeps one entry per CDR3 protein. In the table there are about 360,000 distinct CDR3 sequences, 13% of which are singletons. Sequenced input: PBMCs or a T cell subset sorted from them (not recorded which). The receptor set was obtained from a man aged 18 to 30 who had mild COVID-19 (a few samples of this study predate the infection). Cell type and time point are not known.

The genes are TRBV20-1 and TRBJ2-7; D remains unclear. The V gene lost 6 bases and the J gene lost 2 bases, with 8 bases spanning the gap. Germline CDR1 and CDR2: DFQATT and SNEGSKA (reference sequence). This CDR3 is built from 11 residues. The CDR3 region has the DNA TGCAGTGCGGACGGCACCTACGAGCAGTACTTC. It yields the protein CSADGTYEQYF.

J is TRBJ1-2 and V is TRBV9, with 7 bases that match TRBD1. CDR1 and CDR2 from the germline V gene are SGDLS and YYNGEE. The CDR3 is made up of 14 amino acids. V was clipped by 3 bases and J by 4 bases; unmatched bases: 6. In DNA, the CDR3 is TGTGCCAGCAGCGCCACAGGGGATGGCTATGGCTACACCTTC. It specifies CASSATGDGYGYTF.

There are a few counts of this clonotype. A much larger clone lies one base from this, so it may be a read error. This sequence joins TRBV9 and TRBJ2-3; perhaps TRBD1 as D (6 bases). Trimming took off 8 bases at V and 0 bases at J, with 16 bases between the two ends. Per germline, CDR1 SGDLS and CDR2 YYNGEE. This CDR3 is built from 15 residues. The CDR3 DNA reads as TGTGCCAGAAGTTATAGAGGGGGTAGCACAGATACGCAGTATTTT. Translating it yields CARSYRGGSTDTQYF.

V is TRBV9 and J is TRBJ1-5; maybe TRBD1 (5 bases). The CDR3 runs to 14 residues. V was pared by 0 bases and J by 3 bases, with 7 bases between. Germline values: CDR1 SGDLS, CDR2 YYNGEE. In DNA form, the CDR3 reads TGTGCCAGCAGCGTAGCAGGGCCCAATCAGCCCCAGCATTTT. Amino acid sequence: CASSVAGPNQPQHF.

The CDR3: CASSPGLAGFVEQFF. The CDR3 DNA reads as TGTGCCAGCAGCCCGGGACTAGCGGGGTTTGTTGAGCAGTTCTTC. The chain recombines TRBV3-1 with TRBJ2-1, with 13 bases identical to TRBD2. CDR1 and CDR2 from the germline V gene are LGHDT and YNNKEL (reference sequence). The CDR3 loop spans 15 amino acids. Trimming cost V 4 bases and J 9 bases; bases outside gene matches: 6.

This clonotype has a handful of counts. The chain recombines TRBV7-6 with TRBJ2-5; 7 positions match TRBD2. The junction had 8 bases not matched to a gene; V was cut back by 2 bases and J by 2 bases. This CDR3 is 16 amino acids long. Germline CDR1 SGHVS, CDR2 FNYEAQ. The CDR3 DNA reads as TGTGCCAGCAGCTTAAGTGGGACTAATAAACAAGAGACCCAGTACTTC. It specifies CASSLSGTNKQETQYF.

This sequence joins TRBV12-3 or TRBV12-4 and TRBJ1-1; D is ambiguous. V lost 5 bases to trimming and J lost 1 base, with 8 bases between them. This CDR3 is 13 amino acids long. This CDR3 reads CASSITENTEAFF. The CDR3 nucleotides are TGTGCCAGCAGTATTACAGAGAACACTGAAGCTTTCTTT.

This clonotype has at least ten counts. The CDR3 here is CASSHRDSPSGNTIYF. CDR3 nucleotide sequence: TGTGCCAGCAGCCACCGGGACAGCCCCTCTGGAAACACCATATATTTT. V is TRBV4-2 and J is TRBJ1-3, with 7 bases matching TRBD1. CDR3 length: 16 residues. With V trimmed by 3 bases and J by 0 bases, 5 bases remained unmatched. Germline CDR1 LGHNA, CDR2 YNFKEQ.

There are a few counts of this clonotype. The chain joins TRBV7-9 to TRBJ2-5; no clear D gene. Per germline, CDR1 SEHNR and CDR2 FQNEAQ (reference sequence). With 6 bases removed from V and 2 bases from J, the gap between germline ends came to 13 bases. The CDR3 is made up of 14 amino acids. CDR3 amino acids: CASSSALQQETQYF. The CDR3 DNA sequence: TGTGCCAGCAGTTCAGCCCTACAGCAAGAGACCCAGTACTTC.

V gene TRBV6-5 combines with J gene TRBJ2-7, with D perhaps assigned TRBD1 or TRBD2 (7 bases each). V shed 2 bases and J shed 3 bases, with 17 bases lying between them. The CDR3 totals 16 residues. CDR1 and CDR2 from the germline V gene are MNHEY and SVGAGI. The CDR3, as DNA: TGTGCCAGCAGTTACGCGGGGGACAGTTTCGGCTACGAGCAGTACTTC. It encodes CASSYAGDSFGYEQYF.

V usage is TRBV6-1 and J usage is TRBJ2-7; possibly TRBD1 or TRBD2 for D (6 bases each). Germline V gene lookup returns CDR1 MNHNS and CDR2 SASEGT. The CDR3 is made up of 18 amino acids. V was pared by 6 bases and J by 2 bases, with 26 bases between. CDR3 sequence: CASRYLDGGGTLPYEQYV. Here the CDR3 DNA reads TGTGCCAGCAGGTACCTTGACGGAGGGGGGACCTTGCCCTACGAGCAGTACGTC.

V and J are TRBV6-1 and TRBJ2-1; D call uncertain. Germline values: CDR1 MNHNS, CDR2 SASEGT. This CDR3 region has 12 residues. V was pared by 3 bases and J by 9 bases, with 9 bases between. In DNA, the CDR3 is TGTGCCAGCAGTGAGTCTAGTTTTGAGCAGTTCTTC. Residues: CASSESSFEQFF.

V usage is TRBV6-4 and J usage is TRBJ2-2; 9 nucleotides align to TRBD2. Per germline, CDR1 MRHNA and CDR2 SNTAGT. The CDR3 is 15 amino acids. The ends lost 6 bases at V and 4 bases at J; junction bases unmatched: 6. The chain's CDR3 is CASRRLAGSTGELFF. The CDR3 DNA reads TGTGCCAGCAGACGGCTAGCGGGGAGCACCGGGGAGCTGTTTTTT.

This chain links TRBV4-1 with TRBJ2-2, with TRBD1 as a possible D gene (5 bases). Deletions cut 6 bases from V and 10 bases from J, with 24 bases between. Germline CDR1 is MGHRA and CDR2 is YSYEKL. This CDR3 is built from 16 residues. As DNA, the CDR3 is TGCGCCAGCAGAGCACCCCCACGGCAGGGTAAGGAGGAGCTGTTTTTT. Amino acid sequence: CASRAPPRQGKEELFF.

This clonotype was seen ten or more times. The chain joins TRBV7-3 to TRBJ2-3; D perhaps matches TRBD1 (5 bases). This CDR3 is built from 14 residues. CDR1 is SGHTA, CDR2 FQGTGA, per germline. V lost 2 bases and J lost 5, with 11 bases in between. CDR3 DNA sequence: TGTGCCAGCAGCTTAGTAGGGGTCCGAGATACGCAGTATTTT. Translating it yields CASSLVGVRDTQYF.